This T cell receptor (beta chain) was sequenced in a study of OX40 agonist ivuxolimab in advanced cancers. As for the study in general: Patient treatment consisted of intravenous ivuxolimab administration every 2 weeks at 0.01 to 10 mg/kg. Hepatocellular carcinoma, melanoma, renal cell or head and neck cancer was diagnosed in the dose-escalation patients.

Generated by immunoSEQ multiplex PCR, the TCRdb table keeps only in-frame clones and is missing some. There are more than 45,000 clones in the sample; around nine tenths occur only once, and about 1.5% lies in the top ten. Patients with autoimmune history or systemic immunosuppression were excluded. The timepoints at which blood was sampled were baseline, cycle 4 day 1, and cycle 7 day 1. The sequence derives from an adult with an advanced solid tumor such as melanoma, head and neck, liver or kidney cancer. Sequenced here: CD4+ or CD8+ T cells sorted from blood, sampled in a trial of the OX40 agonist ivuxolimab.

CDR3 nucleotides: TGTGCCAGCAGCTTGATGGACCGAAGCTCCTACGAGCAGTACTTC. It yields the protein CASSLMDRSSYEQYF. The gene calls are TRBV5-4 and TRBJ2-7; D is unresolved. The germline V gene encodes CDR1 SGHNT and CDR2 YYREEE (reference sequence). The germline V and J ends were trimmed by 1 base and 0 bases, with 11 bases remaining between them. The CDR3 covers 15 residues.